What follows describes a single T cell receptor beta chain. The antigen remains undetermined. These data originate in a study of monozygotic twins with inflammatory bowel disease. Broader study findings: It was in IBD patients that TCRbeta diversity (inverse Simpson) was lower than in healthy co-twins. Any single strong signal or clonotype tied to IBD lacked support.

Each TCR library used about 3,200 ng of total RNA. TCRdb re-called the 5' RACE reads, yielding one record per CDR3 amino acid sequence without DNA. The specimen's table records approximately 400,000 distinct CDR3 sequences. This receptor was identified in a human donor with ulcerative colitis or Crohn's disease, or a healthy co-twin of an affected twin (not recorded which). Sequences were obtained from blood.

The CDR3 sequence is CSATPGTSGGADTQYF. The rearrangement links TRBV20-1 to TRBJ2-3; TCRdb returns TRBD2, unconfirmable since there is no DNA. The CDR3 is 16 amino acids. The germline CDR1 and CDR2 sequences are DFQATT and SNEGSKA (reference sequence).